In its sample, the clone carrying this T cell receptor beta chain was seen many times. At one end, the junction sequence differs from germline, possibly due to a read error. After template switching added a universal primer site, the resulting cDNA carried unique molecular identifiers. MiXCR, applied by TCRdb to the 5' RACE reads, yields one record per CDR3 protein. The data hold under 900,000 distinct CDR3 sequences, with roughly an eighth observed a single time. The sample originates from a study of identical twins. CDR3 length: 12 amino acids. Germline V gene lookup returns CDR1 SGHRS and CDR2 YFSETQ. These records were also assigned to another study, of yellow fever vaccine responses in identical twins.

The sequence was collected from a woman aged 18-29 years in good health. Source material: PBMCs. The J gene is TRBJ1-1, the V gene TRBV5-1; maybe TRBD1 (5 bases). The CDR3, as DNA: TGTGCCAGCAGTTTCAGGGACACTGAAGCTTTCTTT. Amino acid sequence: CASSFRDTEAFF.